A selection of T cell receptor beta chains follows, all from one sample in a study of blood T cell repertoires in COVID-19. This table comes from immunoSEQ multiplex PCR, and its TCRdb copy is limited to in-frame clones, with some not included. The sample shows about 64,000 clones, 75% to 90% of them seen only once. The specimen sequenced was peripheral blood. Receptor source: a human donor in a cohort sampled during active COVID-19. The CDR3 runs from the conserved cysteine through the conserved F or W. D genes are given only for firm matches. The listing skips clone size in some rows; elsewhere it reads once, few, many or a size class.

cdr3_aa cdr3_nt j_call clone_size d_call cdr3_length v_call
CASSYSTLTEAFF TGTGCCAGCAGTTACTCGACACTCACTGAAGCTTTCTTT TRBJ1-1 . . 13 TRBV6-5
CASSFSGVGEKLFF TGTGCCAGCAGCTTCTCCGGGGTGGGTGAAAAACTGTTTTTT TRBJ1-4 . . 14 TRBV7-9
CASRRAGGPADTQYF TGTGCCAGCAGGCGAGCGGGGGGGCCTGCAGATACGCAGTATTTT TRBJ2-3 . TRBD2 15 TRBV6-6
CASSQELATSGGGVGDEQFF TGCGCCAGCAGCCAAGAGCTGGCGACTAGCGGGGGTGGGGTAGGGGATGAGCAGTTCTTC TRBJ2-1 . TRBD2 20 TRBV4-1
CASSPATGGHGTEAFF TGTGCCAGCAGCCCCGCGACAGGGGGCCATGGCACTGAAGCTTTCTTT TRBJ1-1 . TRBD1 16 TRBV3-1/TRBV3-2
CASSLTGLDTGELFF TGTGCCAGCAGTTTGACAGGGCTTGACACCGGGGAGCTGTTTTTT TRBJ2-2 . TRBD1 15 TRBV6-5
CASSLDGTSGYNEQFF TGCGCCAGCAGCTTGGATGGGACTAGCGGATACAATGAGCAGTTCTTC TRBJ2-1 . TRBD2 16 TRBV5-1
CASSVPVGGSYNEQFF TGTGCCAGCAGCGTGCCAGTGGGAGGCTCCTACAATGAGCAGTTCTTC TRBJ2-1 . . 16 TRBV5-4
CASSKELRTGWFNSPLHF TGTGCCAGCAGCAAAGAACTTAGGACAGGGTGGTTTAATTCACCCCTCCACTTT TRBJ1-6 . TRBD1 18 TRBV7-2
CAIGGTDYNEQFF TGTGCCATCGGAGGGACGGACTACAATGAGCAGTTCTTC TRBJ2-1 . . 13 TRBV10-3
CASSAGAGGAETQYF TGTGCCAGCAGCGCAGGCGCGGGGGGCGCGGAGACCCAGTACTTC TRBJ2-5 . TRBD2 15 TRBV5-4
CASSLGQGDRTEAFF TGCGCCAGCAGCTTGGGGCAGGGGGACCGGACTGAAGCTTTCTTT TRBJ1-1 . TRBD1 15 TRBV5-1
CASKFPADTQYF TGTGCCAGCAAATTCCCCGCAGATACGCAGTATTTT TRBJ2-3 few . 12 TRBV6-5
CASSPRQAHNDKLFF TGTGCCAGCAGTCCTCGCCAGGCACATAATGATAAACTGTTTTTT TRBJ1-4 . . 15 TRBV6-5
CASSLSRETTQYF TGTGCCAGCAGCTTATCCCGGGAGACGACGCAGTATTTT TRBJ2-3 . . 13 TRBV11-2
CASSQAASGGRDTQYF TGTGCCAGCAGCCAAGCGGCTAGCGGAGGGCGGGATACGCAGTATTTT TRBJ2-3 . TRBD2 16 TRBV4-2
CASSLVAGVPGKLFF TGCGCCAGCAGCTTGGTAGCAGGGGTCCCGGGAAAACTGTTTTTT TRBJ1-4 once . 15 TRBV5-1
CASSLDWGTGGGELFF TGTGCCAGCAGTTTAGACTGGGGGACAGGGGGCGGGGAGCTGTTTTTT TRBJ2-2 . TRBD1 16 TRBV27
CASLDRLAKNIQYF TGTGCCAGCTTGGACAGACTAGCCAAAAACATTCAGTACTTC TRBJ2-4 . . 14 TRBV19
CASSAGTGETEAFF TGCGCCAGCAGCGCCGGGACAGGGGAAACTGAAGCTTTCTTT TRBJ1-1 . TRBD1 14 TRBV5-1
CASSVAGGPDTQYF TGTGCCAGCTCAGTAGCGGGGGGGCCGGATACGCAGTATTTT TRBJ2-3 . TRBD2 14 TRBV18
CATSRDGRSGGNQPQHF TGTGCCACCAGCAGAGATGGGAGGTCGGGGGGCAATCAGCCCCAGCATTTT TRBJ1-5 . . 17 TRBV15
CASSLPQGLPYGYTF TGTGCCAGCAGTTTACCCCAGGGTTTGCCCTATGGCTACACCTTC TRBJ1-2 few . 15 TRBV28
CATSDPLDRIGKLFF TGTGCCACCAGTGATCCCTTGGACAGGATAGGAAAACTGTTTTTT TRBJ1-4 . TRBD1 15 TRBV24-1
CASSLAVAGNSPLHF TGCGCCAGCAGCTTGGCGGTGGCGGGAAATTCACCCCTCCACTTT TRBJ1-6 . . 15 TRBV5-1
CASSPLAGGPDTQYF TGTGCCAGCAGCCCGCTAGCGGGGGGGCCTGATACGCAGTATTTT TRBJ2-3 few TRBD2 15 TRBV4-2